The source of this TCR beta chain is a study of CD8 T cells in Susac syndrome. The patients who served as multiple sclerosis controls were treatment-naive and had stable or active relapsing-remitting disease that fulfilled the revised McDonald criteria. A quantity of about 0.5 to 1 ug RNA underwent reverse transcription using random hexamers. MiXCR was run by TCRdb on the immunoSEQ multiplex PCR reads, yielding one entry per CDR3 protein. The sample shows about 400,000 distinct CDR3 sequences, around 83% of them seen only once. This clonotype was sampled from a human donor with multiple sclerosis. Material: CD8+ T cells from PBMCs.

In DNA, the CDR3 is TGCAGCGTGTCCGGGACAGGGGACTACGAGCAGTACTTC. It yields the protein CSVSGTGDYEQYF. The chain couples TRBV29-1 to TRBJ2-7, with 10 bases matching TRBD1. The V gene end was trimmed by 6 bases and the J gene end by 3 bases; junction bases not matched to a gene: 5. Germline lookup yields CDR1 SQVTM and CDR2 ANQGSEA. The CDR3 length is 13 residues.